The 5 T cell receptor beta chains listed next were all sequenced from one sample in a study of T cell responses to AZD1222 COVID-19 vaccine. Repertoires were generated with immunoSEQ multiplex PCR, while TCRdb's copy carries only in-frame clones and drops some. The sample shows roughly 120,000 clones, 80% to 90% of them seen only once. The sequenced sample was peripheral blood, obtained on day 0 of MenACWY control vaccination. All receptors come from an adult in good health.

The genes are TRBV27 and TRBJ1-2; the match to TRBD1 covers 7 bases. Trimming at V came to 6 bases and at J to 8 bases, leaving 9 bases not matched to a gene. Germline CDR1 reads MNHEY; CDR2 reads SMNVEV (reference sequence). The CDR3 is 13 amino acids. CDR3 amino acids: CASRDRAVEGYTF. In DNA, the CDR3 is TGTGCCAGCAGAGACAGGGCGGTGGAAGGCTACACCTTC.

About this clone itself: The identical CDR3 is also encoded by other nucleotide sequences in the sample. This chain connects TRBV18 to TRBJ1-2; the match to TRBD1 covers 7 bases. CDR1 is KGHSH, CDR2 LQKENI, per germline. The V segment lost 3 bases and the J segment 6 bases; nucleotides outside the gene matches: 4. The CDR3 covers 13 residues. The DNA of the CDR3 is TGTGCCAGCTCACCCCGGCAGGGGGATGGCTACACCTTC. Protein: CASSPRQGDGYTF.

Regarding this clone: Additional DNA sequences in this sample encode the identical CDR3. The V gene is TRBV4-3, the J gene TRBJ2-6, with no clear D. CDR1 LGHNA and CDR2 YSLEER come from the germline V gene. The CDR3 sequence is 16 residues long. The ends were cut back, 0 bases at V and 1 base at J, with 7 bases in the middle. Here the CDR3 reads CASSQDLGSGANVLTF. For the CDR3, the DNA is TGCGCCAGCAGCCAAGATCTGGGATCTGGGGCCAACGTCCTGACTTTC.

This chain's CDR3 is CASSPTTTVNTGELFF. The CDR3 DNA reads as TGTGCCAGCAGCCCCACTACCACGGTGAACACCGGGGAGCTGTTTTTT. The chain has TRBV7-8 and TRBJ2-2; no definite D call. Germline CDR1 and CDR2: SGHVS and FQNEAQ. V was clipped by 5 bases and J by 1 base, with 14 bases between them. The CDR3 spans 16 residues.

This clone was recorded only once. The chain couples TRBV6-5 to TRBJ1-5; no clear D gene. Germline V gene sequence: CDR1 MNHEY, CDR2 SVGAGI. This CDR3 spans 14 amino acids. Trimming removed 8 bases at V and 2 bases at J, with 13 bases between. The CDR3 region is CASYYGVGNQPQHF. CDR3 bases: TGTGCCAGCTACTATGGGGTAGGCAATCAGCCCCAGCATTTT.